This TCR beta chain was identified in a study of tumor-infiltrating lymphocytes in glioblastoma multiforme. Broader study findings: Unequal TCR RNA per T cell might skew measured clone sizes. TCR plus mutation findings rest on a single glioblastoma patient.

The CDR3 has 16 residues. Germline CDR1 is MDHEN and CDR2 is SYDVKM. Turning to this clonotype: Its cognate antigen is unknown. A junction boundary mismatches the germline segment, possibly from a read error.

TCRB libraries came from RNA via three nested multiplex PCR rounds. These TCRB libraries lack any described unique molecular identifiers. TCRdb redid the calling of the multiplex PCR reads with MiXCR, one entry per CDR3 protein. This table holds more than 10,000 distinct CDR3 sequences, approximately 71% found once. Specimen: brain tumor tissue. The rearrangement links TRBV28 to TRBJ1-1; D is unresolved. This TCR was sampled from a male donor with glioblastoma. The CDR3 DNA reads TGTGCCAGCAGTTTATGGATAGGAGCCATGAACACTGAAGCTGTCTTT. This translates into CASSLWIGAMNTEAVF. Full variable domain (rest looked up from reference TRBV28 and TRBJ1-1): DVKVTQSSRYLVKRTGEKVFLECVQDMDHENMFWYRQDPGLGLRLIYFSYDVKMKEKGDIPEGYSVSREKKERFSLILESASTNQTSMYLCASSLWIGAMNTEAVFGQGTRLTVV.